Given below is one TCR beta chain in context. Its specificity is unknown. The CDR3 runs to 17 residues. Per the germline V gene, CDR1 is LGHNA and CDR2 is YSLEER. J gave up 5 bases and V 1 base, and 8 bases lay outside the gene matches. These data belong to a study of shared clonotypes between healthy human individuals. Assay used: immunoSEQ multiplex PCR; TCRdb lists only in-frame clones, some missing. The sample yields a few million clones, under 97% seen once. Study-wide points: Relative to clonotypes present in all four donors, those not shared had lower generation probabilities. The authors sampled blood alone, and tissue repertoires likely differ.

Sequencing input: naive CD4+ T cells sorted from blood. Subset given: CD45RA+ positively selected. The receptor's source is a man aged 18 to 35 in good health. This sequence joins TRBV4-3 and TRBJ1-6; 7 bases map to TRBD1. CDR3 sequence (DNA): TGCGCCAGCAGCCAAGTAGGGCACAGGGGCGATAATTCACCCCTCCACTTT. Its translation: CASSQVGHRGDNSPLHF.